This T cell receptor beta chain was profiled in a study of blood T cell repertoires in COVID-19. Study background: The United States, Italy and Spain supplied acute and convalescent COVID-19 samples. Sources were T cells, B-cell-depleted T cells, or PBMCs; the material itself was cDNA or gDNA.

The CDR3 consists of 14 residues. V trimming: 6 bases; J trimming: 9 bases; junction bases outside the gene matches: 10. Germline loops: CDR1 MNHEY, CDR2 SVGEGT. Under the authors' procedure: From reference gene primer amplification, estimates of nucleated cell counts were derived. Using immunoSEQ multiplex PCR, the repertoire was profiled, and TCRdb retains in-frame clones only, with some absent. V, J and clone size are taken as reported in that table, and D and trimming were inferred from the DNA itself. The table records more than 85,000 clones, 75% to 90% of them present only once. This chain uses TRBV6-2 or TRBV6-3 with TRBJ2-1, with 8 nucleotides matching TRBD2. Sequenced material: peripheral blood. This clonotype was sampled from a woman aged 50 to 65 with acute or convalescent COVID-19. This chain's CDR3 is CASSDSGGDFEQFF. The CDR3 region has the DNA TGTGCCAGCAGCGACTCGGGGGGGGACTTTGAGCAGTTCTTC.